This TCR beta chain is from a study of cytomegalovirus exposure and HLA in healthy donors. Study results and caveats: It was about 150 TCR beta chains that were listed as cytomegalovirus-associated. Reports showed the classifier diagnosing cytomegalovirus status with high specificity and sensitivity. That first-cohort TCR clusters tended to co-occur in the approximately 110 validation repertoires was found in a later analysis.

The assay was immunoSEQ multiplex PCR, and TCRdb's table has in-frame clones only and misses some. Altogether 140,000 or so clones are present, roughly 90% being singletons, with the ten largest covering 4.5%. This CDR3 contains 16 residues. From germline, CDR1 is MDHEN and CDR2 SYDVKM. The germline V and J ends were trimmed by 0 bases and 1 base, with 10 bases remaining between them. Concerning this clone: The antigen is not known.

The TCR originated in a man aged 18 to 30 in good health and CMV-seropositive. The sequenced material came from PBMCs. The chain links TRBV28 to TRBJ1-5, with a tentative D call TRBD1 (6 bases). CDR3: CASSLWGARSNQPQHF. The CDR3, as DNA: TGTGCCAGCAGTTTATGGGGGGCGCGGAGCAATCAGCCCCAGCATTTT.